The text below deals with one TCR beta chain. In the original workflow: The assay estimated nucleated cells by amplifying reference gene primers. Clones were sequenced by immunoSEQ multiplex PCR, and TCRdb holds only the in-frame ones, with some missing. V, J and clone size were drawn from that table, and D and trimming were deduced from the DNA. The table lists 20,000 to 25,000 clones, 84% of them singletons, with roughly 3.5% in the top ten. Unmatched junction bases numbered 8, after V lost 3 bases and J lost 3 bases. From germline, CDR1 is ENHRY and CDR2 SYGVKD. The CDR3 runs 16 residues. The data belong to a study of blood T cell repertoires in COVID-19. About the study: Sample material is recorded as cDNA or gDNA derived from T cells, B-cell-depleted T cells, or PBMCs.

The J gene is TRBJ2-7, the V gene TRBV10-3; 10 bases are a match to TRBD2. This receptor was identified in a man aged 40-55 years with acute or convalescent COVID-19. The sample consisted of peripheral blood. CDR3 amino acids: CAISDSEREGYYEQYF. The CDR3 region has the DNA TGTGCCATCAGTGACTCTGAGCGGGAGGGCTACTACGAGCAGTACTTC.